This T cell receptor (beta chain) appears in the sequencing data of a study of T cell responses to AZD1222 COVID-19 vaccine. A note on this clone: Its antigen is unknown.

General study findings and limits: Donor demographics were predominantly white British with a female majority; clonal diversity may be underestimated. After the peak T cell response, and only then, were repertoires sampled.

The method was immunoSEQ multiplex PCR; TCRdb's version includes in-frame clones alone and lacks a portion of them. The sample contains 140,000 or so clones, approximately 85% of which appear only once. From germline, CDR1 is MGHRA and CDR2 YSYEKL. The CDR3 length is 16 residues. The germline V and J ends were trimmed by 1 base and 0 bases, with 13 bases remaining between them. This sequence joins TRBV4-1 and TRBJ2-7, with unresolved D. The receptor's source is an adult who received the MenACWY meningococcal vaccine as a control. Here the sequenced sample was peripheral blood, taken 28 days after the second dose of the MenACWY control vaccine. The CDR3 nucleotides read TGCGCCAGCAGCCAAGTTCCTAGGATGAGCTCCTACGAGCAGTACTTC. It specifies CASSQVPRMSSYEQYF.